This T cell receptor (beta chain) was sequenced for a study of T cell responses to AZD1222 COVID-19 vaccine. Study overall: Timing groups of about 4 and about 12 weeks for second doses were pooled. General study results and limits: In a largely white British group with more females than males, clonal diversity was possibly underestimated. It was only after the peak T cell response that any repertoires were sampled. Among AZD1222 vaccinees, only six were seropositive at baseline.

Generated by immunoSEQ multiplex PCR, the TCRdb table keeps only in-frame clones and is missing some. The table lists around 140,000 clones, roughly nine tenths of them singletons. CDR1 is DFQATT and CDR2 is SNEGSKA in the germline V gene (reference sequence). V dropped 3 bases and J dropped 0; count of bases not matched to a gene: 1. The CDR3 extends over 14 amino acids. Concerning this clone itself: The antigen remains unidentified.

The sequencing used peripheral blood, collected on day 0 of AZD1222 vaccination. The chain links TRBV20-1 to TRBJ2-2, with TRBD2 matching over 7 bases. This TCR derives from an adult in good health. The CDR3, as DNA: TGCAGTGCTAGTGGGGGGGCGAACACCGGGGAGCTGTTTTTT. As protein: CSASGGANTGELFF.